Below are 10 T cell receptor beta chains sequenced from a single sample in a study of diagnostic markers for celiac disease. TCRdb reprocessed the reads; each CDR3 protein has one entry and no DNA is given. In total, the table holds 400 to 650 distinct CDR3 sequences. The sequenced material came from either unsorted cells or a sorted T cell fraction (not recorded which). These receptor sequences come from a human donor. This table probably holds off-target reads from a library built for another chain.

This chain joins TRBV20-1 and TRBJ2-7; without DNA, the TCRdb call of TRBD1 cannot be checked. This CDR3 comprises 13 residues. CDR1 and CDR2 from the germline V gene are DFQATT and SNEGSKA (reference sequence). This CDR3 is CSALGQGSYEQYF.

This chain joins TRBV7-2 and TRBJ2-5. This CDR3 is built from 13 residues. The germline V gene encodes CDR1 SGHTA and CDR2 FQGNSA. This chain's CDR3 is CASSLSLGETQYF.

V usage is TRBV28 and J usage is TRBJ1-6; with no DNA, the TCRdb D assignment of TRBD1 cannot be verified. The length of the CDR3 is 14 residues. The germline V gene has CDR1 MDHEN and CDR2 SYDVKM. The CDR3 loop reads CASTLGTDYSPLHF.

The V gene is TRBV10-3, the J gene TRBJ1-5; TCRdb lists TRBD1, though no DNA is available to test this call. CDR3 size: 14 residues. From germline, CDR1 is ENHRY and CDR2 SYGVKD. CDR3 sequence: CAISDPGSNQPQHF.

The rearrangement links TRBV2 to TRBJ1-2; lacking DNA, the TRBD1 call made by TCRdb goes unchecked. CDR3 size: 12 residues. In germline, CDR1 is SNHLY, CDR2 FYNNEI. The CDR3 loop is CASKRAQYGYTF.

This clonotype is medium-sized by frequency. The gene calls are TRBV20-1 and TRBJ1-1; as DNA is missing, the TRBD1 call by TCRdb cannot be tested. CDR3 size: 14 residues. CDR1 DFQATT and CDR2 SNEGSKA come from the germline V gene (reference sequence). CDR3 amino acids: CSASRYPSGTEAFF.

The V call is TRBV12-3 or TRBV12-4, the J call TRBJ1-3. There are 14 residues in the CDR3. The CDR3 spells CASSPIVRGNTIYF.

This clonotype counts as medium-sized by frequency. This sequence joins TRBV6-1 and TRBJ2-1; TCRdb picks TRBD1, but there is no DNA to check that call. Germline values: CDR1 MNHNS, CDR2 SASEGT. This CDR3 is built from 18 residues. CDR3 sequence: CAWGQGSAVYYSYNEQFF.

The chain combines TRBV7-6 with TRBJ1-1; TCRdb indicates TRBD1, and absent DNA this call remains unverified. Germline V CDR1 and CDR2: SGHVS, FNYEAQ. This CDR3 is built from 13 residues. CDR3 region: CASSLGQVTEAFF.

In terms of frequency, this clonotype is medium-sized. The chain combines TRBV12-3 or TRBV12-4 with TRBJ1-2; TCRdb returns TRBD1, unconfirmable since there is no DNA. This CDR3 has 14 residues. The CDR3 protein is CASVYPGGPGGYTF.